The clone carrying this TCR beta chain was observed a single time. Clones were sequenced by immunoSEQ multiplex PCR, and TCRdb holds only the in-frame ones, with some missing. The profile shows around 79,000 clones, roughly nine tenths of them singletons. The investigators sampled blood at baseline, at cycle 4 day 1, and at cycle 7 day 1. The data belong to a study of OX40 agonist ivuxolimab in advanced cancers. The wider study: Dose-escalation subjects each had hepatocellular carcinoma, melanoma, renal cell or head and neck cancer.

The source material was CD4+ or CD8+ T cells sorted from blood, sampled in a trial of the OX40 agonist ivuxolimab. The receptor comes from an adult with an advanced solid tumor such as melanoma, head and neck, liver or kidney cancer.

The CDR3 reads CASSYGRVYEQYF. CDR3 DNA: TGTGCCAGCAGCTACGGGAGGGTCTACGAGCAGTACTTC. The rearrangement uses TRBV7-2 and TRBJ2-7; 8 bases fit TRBD2. V was pared by 4 bases and J by 3 bases, with 2 bases of the junction left unmatched. Germline values: CDR1 SGHTA, CDR2 FQGNSA. This CDR3 is 13 amino acids long.